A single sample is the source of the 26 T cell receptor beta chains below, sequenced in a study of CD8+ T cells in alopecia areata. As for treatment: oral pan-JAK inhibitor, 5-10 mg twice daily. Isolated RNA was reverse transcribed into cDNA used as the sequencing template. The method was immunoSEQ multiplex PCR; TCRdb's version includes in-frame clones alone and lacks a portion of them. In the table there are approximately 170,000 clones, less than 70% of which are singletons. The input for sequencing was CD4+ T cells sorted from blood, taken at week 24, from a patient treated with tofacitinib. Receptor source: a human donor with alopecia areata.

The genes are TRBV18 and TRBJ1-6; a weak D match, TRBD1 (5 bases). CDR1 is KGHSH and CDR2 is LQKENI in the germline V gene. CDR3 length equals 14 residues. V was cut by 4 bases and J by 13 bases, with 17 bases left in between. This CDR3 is CASSRGTLGSPLHF. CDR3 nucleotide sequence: TGTGCCAGCTCACGAGGGACCTTAGGCTCGCCCCTCCACTTT.

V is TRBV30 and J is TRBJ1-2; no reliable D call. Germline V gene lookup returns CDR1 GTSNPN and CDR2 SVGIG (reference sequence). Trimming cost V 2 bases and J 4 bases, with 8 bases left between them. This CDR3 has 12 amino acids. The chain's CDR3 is CAWSLQTYGYTF. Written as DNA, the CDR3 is TGTGCCTGGAGTTTGCAGACCTATGGCTACACCTTC.

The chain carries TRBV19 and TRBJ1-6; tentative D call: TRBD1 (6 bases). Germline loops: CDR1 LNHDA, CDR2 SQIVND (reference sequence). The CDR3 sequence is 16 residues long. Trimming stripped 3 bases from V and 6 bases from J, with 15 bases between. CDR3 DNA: TGTGCCAGTAGTATGAGGGGGGGACTCGGTAATTCACCCCTCCACTTT. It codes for CASSMRGGLGNSPLHF.

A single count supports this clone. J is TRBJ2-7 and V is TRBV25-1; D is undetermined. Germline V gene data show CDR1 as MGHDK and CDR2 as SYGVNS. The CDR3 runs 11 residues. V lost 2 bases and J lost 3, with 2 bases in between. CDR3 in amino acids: CASSEVYEQYF. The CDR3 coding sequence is TGTGCCAGCAGTGAAGTCTACGAGCAGTACTTC.

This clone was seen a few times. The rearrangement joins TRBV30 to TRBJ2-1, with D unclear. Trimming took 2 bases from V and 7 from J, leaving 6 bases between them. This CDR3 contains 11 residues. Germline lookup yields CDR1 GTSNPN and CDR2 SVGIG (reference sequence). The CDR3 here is CAWSPLNEQFF. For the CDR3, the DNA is TGTGCCTGGAGTCCCCTAAATGAGCAGTTCTTC.

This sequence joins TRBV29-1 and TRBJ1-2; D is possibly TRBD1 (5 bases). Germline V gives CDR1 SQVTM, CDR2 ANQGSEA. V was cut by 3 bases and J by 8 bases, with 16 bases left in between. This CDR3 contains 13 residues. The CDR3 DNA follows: TGCAGCGTTGATAAGGGGCTGGAGGGGGGCTACACCTTC. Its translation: CSVDKGLEGGYTF.

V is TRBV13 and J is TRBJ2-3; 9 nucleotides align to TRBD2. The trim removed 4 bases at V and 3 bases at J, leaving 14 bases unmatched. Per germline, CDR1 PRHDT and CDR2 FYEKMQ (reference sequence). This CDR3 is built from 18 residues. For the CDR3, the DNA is TGTGCCAGCAGCTCCTTCCGACCCTGGCTAGCGGGGACAGATACGCAGTATTTT. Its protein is CASSSFRPWLAGTDTQYF.

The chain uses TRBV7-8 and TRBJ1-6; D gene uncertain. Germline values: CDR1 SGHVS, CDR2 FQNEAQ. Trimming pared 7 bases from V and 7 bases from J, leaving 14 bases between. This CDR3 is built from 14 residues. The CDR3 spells CASTTGQANSPLHF. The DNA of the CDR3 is TGTGCCAGCACCACCGGTCAGGCCAATTCACCCCTCCACTTT.

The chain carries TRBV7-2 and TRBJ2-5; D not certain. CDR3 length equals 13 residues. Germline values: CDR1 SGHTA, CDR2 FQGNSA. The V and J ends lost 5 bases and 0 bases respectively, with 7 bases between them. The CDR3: CASSPKDQETQYF. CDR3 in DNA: TGTGCCAGCAGCCCCAAGGACCAAGAGACCCAGTACTTC.

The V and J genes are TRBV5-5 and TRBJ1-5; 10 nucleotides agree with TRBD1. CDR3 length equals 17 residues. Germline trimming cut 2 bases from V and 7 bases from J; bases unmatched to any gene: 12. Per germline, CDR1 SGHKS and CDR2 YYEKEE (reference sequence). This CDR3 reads CASSFSGTGASGQPQHF. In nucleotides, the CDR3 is TGTGCCAGCAGCTTCTCCGGGACAGGGGCTTCAGGGCAGCCCCAGCATTTT.

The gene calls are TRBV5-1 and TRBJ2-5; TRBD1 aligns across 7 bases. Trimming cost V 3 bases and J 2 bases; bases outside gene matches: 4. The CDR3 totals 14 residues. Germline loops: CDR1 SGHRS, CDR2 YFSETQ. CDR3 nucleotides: TGCGCCAGCAGCTCGGGACAGCCTCAAGAGACCCAGTACTTC. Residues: CASSSGQPQETQYF.

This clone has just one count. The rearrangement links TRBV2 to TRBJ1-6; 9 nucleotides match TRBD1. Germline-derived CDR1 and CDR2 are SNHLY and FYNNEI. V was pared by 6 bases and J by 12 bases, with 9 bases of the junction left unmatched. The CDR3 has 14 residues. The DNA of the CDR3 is TGTGCCAGCAGCGCGCCGGGACAGGGTAAACCCCTCCACTTT. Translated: CASSAPGQGKPLHF.

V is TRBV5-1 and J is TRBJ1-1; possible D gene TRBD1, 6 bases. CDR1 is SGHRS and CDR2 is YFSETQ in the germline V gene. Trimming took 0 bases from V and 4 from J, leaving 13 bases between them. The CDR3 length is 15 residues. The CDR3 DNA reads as TGCGCCAGCAGCTTGGAAGGGGGAGATTCCACTGAAGCTTTCTTT. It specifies CASSLEGGDSTEAFF.

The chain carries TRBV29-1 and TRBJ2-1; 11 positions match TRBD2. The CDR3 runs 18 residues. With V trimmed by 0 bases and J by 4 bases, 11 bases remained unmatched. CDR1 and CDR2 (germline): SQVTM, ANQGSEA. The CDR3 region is CSVEDLLGGTSGYNEQFF. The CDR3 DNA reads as TGCAGCGTTGAAGACCTCCTGGGGGGGACTAGCGGTTACAATGAGCAGTTCTTC.

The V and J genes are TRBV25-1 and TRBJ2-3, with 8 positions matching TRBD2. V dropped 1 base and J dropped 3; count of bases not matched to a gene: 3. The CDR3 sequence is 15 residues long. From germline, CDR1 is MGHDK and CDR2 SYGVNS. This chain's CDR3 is CASSELAGITDTQYF. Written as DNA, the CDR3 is TGTGCCAGCAGTGAATTAGCGGGGATAACAGATACGCAGTATTTT.

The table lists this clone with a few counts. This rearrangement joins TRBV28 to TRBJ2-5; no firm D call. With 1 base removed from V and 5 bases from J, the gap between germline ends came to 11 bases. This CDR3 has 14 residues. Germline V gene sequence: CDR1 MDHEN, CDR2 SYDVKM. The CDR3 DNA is TGTGCCAGCAGTTTATTATCCGGAGCCGAGACCCAGTACTTC. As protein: CASSLLSGAETQYF.

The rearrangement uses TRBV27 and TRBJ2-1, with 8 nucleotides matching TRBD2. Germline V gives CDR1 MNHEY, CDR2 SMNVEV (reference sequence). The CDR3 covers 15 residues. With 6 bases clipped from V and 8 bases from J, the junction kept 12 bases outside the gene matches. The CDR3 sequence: CASSNPGGPTDEQFF. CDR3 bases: TGTGCCAGCAGCAACCCGGGGGGGCCCACGGATGAGCAGTTCTTC.

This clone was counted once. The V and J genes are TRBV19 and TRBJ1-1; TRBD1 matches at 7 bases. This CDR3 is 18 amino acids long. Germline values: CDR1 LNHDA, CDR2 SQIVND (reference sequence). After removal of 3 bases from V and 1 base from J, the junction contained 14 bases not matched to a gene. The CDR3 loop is CASSMVVLWGQTNTEAFF. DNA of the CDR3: TGTGCCAGTAGTATGGTGGTACTGTGGGGACAGACGAACACTGAAGCTTTCTTT.

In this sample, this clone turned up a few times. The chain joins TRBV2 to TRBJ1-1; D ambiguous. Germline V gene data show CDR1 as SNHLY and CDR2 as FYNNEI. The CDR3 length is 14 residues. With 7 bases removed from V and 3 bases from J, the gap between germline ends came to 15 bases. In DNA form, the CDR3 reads TGTGCCAGCACTAGGGCCCCCGGCGACACTGAAGCTTTCTTT. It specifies CASTRAPGDTEAFF.

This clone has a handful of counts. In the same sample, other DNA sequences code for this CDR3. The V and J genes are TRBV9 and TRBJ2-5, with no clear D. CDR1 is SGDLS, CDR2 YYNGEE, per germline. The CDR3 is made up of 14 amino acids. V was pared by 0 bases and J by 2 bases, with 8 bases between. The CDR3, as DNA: TGTGCCAGCAGCGTAGGGGTCAGACAAGAGACCCAGTACTTC. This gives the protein CASSVGVRQETQYF.

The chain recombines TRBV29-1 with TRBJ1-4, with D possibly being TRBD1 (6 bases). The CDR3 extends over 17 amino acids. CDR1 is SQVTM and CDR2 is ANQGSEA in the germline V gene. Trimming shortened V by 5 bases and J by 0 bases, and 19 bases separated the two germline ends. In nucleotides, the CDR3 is TGCAGCGTTACTTTTGGACAGAAAACGACAACTAATGAAAAACTGTTTTTT. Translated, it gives CSVTFGQKTTTNEKLFF.

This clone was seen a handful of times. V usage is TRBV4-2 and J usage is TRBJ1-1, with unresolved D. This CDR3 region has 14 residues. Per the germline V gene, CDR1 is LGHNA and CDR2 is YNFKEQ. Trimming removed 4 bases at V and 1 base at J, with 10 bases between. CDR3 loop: CASSLLFRNTEAFF. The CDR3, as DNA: TGTGCCAGCAGCCTCCTCTTTCGGAACACTGAAGCTTTCTTT.

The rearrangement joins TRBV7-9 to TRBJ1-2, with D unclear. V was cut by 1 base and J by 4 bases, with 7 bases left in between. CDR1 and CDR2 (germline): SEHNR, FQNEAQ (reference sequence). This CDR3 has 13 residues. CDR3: CASSLDQVYGYTF. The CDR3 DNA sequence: TGTGCCAGCAGCTTAGACCAGGTCTATGGCTACACCTTC.

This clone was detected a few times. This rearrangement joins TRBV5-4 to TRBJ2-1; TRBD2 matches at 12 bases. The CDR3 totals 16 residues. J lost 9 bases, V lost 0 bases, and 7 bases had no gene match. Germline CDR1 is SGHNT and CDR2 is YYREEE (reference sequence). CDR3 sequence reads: CASSLAPSGGVFEQFF. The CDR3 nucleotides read TGTGCCAGCAGCTTGGCTCCTAGCGGGGGGGTTTTTGAGCAGTTCTTC.

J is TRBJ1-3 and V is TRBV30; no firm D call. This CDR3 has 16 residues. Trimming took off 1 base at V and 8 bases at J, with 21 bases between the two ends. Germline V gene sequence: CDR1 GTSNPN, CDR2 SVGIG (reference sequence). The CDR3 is CAWSAPTPATRDTIYF. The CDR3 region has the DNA TGTGCCTGGAGTGCCCCCACCCCCGCGACGAGGGACACCATATATTTT.

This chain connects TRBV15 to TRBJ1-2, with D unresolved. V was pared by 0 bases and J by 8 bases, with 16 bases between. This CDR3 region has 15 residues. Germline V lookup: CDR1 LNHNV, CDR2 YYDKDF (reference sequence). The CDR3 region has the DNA TGTGCCACCAGCAGAGATAGGGTGCTACAACAGGGCTACACCTTC. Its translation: CATSRDRVLQQGYTF.